This is a list of T cell receptor beta chains from one sample in a study of blood T cell repertoires in COVID-19. The repertoire was sequenced with immunoSEQ multiplex PCR; TCRdb's copy has only in-frame clones and lacks some. The sample consists of tens of thousands of clones, over 80% of them appearing once. Sequencing was done on a sample of peripheral blood. All receptors come from a human donor in a cohort sampled during active COVID-19. The CDR3 runs from the conserved cysteine through the conserved F or W. The order of the fields is clone size, D gene, V gene, J gene, CDR3 protein, CDR3 DNA. D genes are given only for firm matches. Size tells how often a clone was seen (once, few, many) or the class of an expanded clone, and some rows leave it out.

abundance: .; d_gene: .; v_gene: TRBV6-5; j_gene: TRBJ1-1; CDR3aa: CASSWQGVTEAFF; CDR3nt: TGTGCCAGCAGTTGGCAGGGCGTGACTGAAGCTTTCTTT
abundance: .; d_gene: TRBD2; v_gene: TRBV3-1/TRBV3-2; j_gene: TRBJ2-2; CDR3aa: CASSSTSGGATGELFF; CDR3nt: TGTGCCAGCAGCTCGACTAGCGGGGGGGCCACCGGGGAGCTGTTTTTT
abundance: .; d_gene: .; v_gene: TRBV27; j_gene: TRBJ1-1; CDR3aa: CASSLFGVQGLNTEAFF; CDR3nt: TGTGCCAGCAGTCTTTTTGGAGTTCAGGGCCTTAACACTGAAGCTTTCTTT
abundance: .; d_gene: TRBD1; v_gene: TRBV9; j_gene: TRBJ1-4; CDR3aa: CASSVAEQGGEKLFF; CDR3nt: TGTGCCAGCAGCGTAGCTGAACAGGGGGGGGAAAAACTGTTTTTT
abundance: .; d_gene: .; v_gene: TRBV5-1; j_gene: TRBJ2-7; CDR3aa: CASSVATGSYEQYF; CDR3nt: TGCGCCAGCAGCGTGGCCACGGGGAGCTACGAGCAGTACTTC
abundance: .; d_gene: .; v_gene: TRBV15; j_gene: TRBJ2-5; CDR3aa: CATSRDPIFFRGRETQYF; CDR3nt: TGTGCCACCAGCAGAGATCCGATATTTTTCAGGGGTAGGGAGACCCAGTACTTC
abundance: .; d_gene: TRBD1; v_gene: TRBV11-2; j_gene: TRBJ1-3; CDR3aa: CASSFRQGSGNTIYF; CDR3nt: TGTGCCAGCAGCTTCAGACAGGGCTCTGGAAACACCATATATTTT
abundance: .; d_gene: .; v_gene: TRBV27; j_gene: TRBJ2-7; CDR3aa: CASSRGLTYEQYF; CDR3nt: TGTGCCAGCAGTAGAGGTCTTACCTACGAGCAGTACTTC
abundance: few; d_gene: TRBD1; v_gene: TRBV6-5; j_gene: TRBJ2-7; CDR3aa: CASTKQGSSYEQYF; CDR3nt: TGTGCCAGCACTAAACAGGGGAGCTCCTACGAGCAGTACTTC
abundance: .; d_gene: .; v_gene: TRBV6-5; j_gene: TRBJ1-1; CDR3aa: CASSTTSGNTEAFF; CDR3nt: TGTGCCAGCAGTACCACAAGCGGGAACACTGAAGCTTTCTTT
abundance: .; d_gene: TRBD1; v_gene: TRBV2; j_gene: TRBJ2-1; CDR3aa: CASQTGTGYYNEQFF; CDR3nt: TGTGCCAGCCAAACTGGGACAGGGTACTACAATGAGCAGTTCTTC
abundance: .; d_gene: .; v_gene: TRBV27; j_gene: TRBJ2-3; CDR3aa: CASSRGEIRTDTQYF; CDR3nt: TGTGCCAGCAGCAGGGGGGAAATTCGGACAGATACGCAGTATTTT
abundance: .; d_gene: TRBD1; v_gene: TRBV5-1; j_gene: TRBJ2-3; CDR3aa: CASSHGTDDTQYF; CDR3nt: TGCGCCAGCAGCCACGGGACAGACGATACGCAGTATTTT
abundance: .; d_gene: .; v_gene: TRBV19; j_gene: TRBJ1-2; CDR3aa: CASSPQAGNYGYTF; CDR3nt: TGTGCCAGTAGCCCGCAAGCAGGGAACTATGGCTACACCTTC
abundance: few; d_gene: .; v_gene: TRBV5-6; j_gene: TRBJ1-2; CDR3aa: CASSLARSTGYGYTF; CDR3nt: TGTGCCAGCAGCTTGGCCCGAAGCACAGGATATGGCTACACCTTC
abundance: .; d_gene: .; v_gene: TRBV19; j_gene: TRBJ1-3; CDR3aa: CASSPGPPSSGNTIYF; CDR3nt: TGTGCCAGTAGTCCAGGTCCTCCAAGCTCTGGAAACACCATATATTTT
abundance: .; d_gene: .; v_gene: TRBV6-5; j_gene: TRBJ1-1; CDR3aa: CASSRGKSMNTEAFF; CDR3nt: TGTGCCAGCAGTCGAGGTAAATCAATGAACACTGAAGCTTTCTTT
abundance: few; d_gene: .; v_gene: TRBV7-6; j_gene: TRBJ1-5; CDR3aa: CASSSLPGIYSNQPQHF; CDR3nt: TGTGCCAGCAGCTCGCTTCCGGGAATCTACTCCAATCAGCCCCAGCATTTT
abundance: .; d_gene: .; v_gene: TRBV18; j_gene: TRBJ2-7; CDR3aa: CASSLGEGLPDNIYEQYF; CDR3nt: TGTGCCAGCTCACTAGGGGAAGGGCTACCCGATAATATCTACGAGCAGTACTTC
abundance: .; d_gene: .; v_gene: TRBV12-3/TRBV12-4; j_gene: TRBJ1-5; CDR3aa: CASSLLYQPQHF; CDR3nt: TGTGCCAGCAGCTTACTTTATCAGCCCCAGCATTTT
abundance: .; d_gene: TRBD1; v_gene: TRBV7-8; j_gene: TRBJ1-5; CDR3aa: CASSQYRGIGYNQPQHF; CDR3nt: TGTGCCAGCAGTCAATACAGGGGCATAGGGTACAATCAGCCCCAGCATTTT
abundance: .; d_gene: .; v_gene: TRBV6-5; j_gene: TRBJ1-5; CDR3aa: CASRLNSNQPQHF; CDR3nt: TGTGCCAGCAGGTTAAATAGCAATCAGCCCCAGCATTTT
abundance: .; d_gene: TRBD2; v_gene: TRBV29-1; j_gene: TRBJ2-5; CDR3aa: CSWRRETQETQYF; CDR3nt: TGCAGCTGGCGGCGGGAGACCCAAGAGACCCAGTACTTC
abundance: .; d_gene: .; v_gene: TRBV5-6; j_gene: TRBJ1-2; CDR3aa: CASSRTREYYGYTF; CDR3nt: TGTGCCAGCAGCCGAACTAGGGAGTACTATGGCTACACCTTC
abundance: .; d_gene: .; v_gene: TRBV5-1; j_gene: TRBJ2-7; CDR3aa: CASSSTSGSYEQYF; CDR3nt: TGCGCCAGCAGCTCAACCTCAGGGTCCTACGAGCAGTACTTC
abundance: .; d_gene: TRBD2; v_gene: TRBV7-8; j_gene: TRBJ2-1; CDR3aa: CASSSLGTSGFYNEQFF; CDR3nt: TGTGCCAGCAGCTCACTAGGGACTAGCGGGTTCTACAATGAGCAGTTCTTC
abundance: few; d_gene: .; v_gene: TRBV30; j_gene: TRBJ1-3; CDR3aa: CACNSPSGNTIYF; CDR3nt: TGTGCCTGCAACAGTCCCTCTGGAAACACCATATATTTT
abundance: .; d_gene: .; v_gene: TRBV19; j_gene: TRBJ2-7; CDR3aa: CASSMGASGTYEQYF; CDR3nt: TGTGCCAGTAGTATGGGGGCTAGCGGAACCTACGAGCAGTACTTC
abundance: .; d_gene: TRBD1; v_gene: TRBV19; j_gene: TRBJ1-4; CDR3aa: CASSDRGLGEKLFF; CDR3nt: TGTGCCAGTAGTGACAGGGGGTTAGGGGAAAAACTGTTTTTT
abundance: .; d_gene: TRBD1; v_gene: TRBV9; j_gene: TRBJ1-5; CDR3aa: CASSRGQAYNQPQHF; CDR3nt: TGTGCCAGCAGCAGGGGACAGGCCTACAATCAGCCCCAGCATTTT
abundance: once; d_gene: .; v_gene: TRBV9; j_gene: TRBJ2-1; CDR3aa: CASSVALAGPSGYNEQFF; CDR3nt: TGTGCCAGCAGCGTAGCTTTGGCGGGGCCTAGTGGGTACAATGAGCAGTTCTTC
abundance: .; d_gene: TRBD1; v_gene: TRBV11-2; j_gene: TRBJ2-7; CDR3aa: CASSRWDSRTGYEQYF; CDR3nt: TGTGCCAGCAGCCGATGGGACAGTCGAACGGGCTACGAGCAGTACTTC
abundance: .; d_gene: TRBD1; v_gene: TRBV5-1; j_gene: TRBJ1-2; CDR3aa: CASSLGTGGDYGYTF; CDR3nt: TGCGCCAGCAGCTTGGGAACAGGGGGTGACTATGGCTACACCTTC
abundance: .; d_gene: TRBD2; v_gene: TRBV2; j_gene: TRBJ2-1; CDR3aa: CAGGLAGTKNEQFF; CDR3nt: TGTGCCGGGGGTCTAGCGGGGACCAAAAATGAGCAGTTCTTC
abundance: .; d_gene: TRBD1; v_gene: TRBV2; j_gene: TRBJ1-3; CDR3aa: CASSGTGGRGNTIYF; CDR3nt: TGTGCCAGCAGTGGGACAGGCGGCCGGGGAAACACCATATATTTT
abundance: .; d_gene: TRBD1; v_gene: TRBV10-3; j_gene: TRBJ2-7; CDR3aa: CAISDRGQGASYEQYF; CDR3nt: TGTGCCATCAGTGATAGGGGGCAGGGGGCCTCCTACGAGCAGTACTTC
abundance: .; d_gene: TRBD1; v_gene: TRBV19; j_gene: TRBJ2-2; CDR3aa: CASSKGQGAAGELFF; CDR3nt: TGTGCCAGTAGTAAAGGACAGGGGGCTGCCGGGGAGCTGTTTTTT
abundance: .; d_gene: .; v_gene: TRBV5-1; j_gene: TRBJ1-6; CDR3aa: CASGSSYNSPLHF; CDR3nt: TGCGCCAGCGGGAGCTCCTATAATTCACCCCTCCACTTT
abundance: .; d_gene: .; v_gene: TRBV10-3; j_gene: TRBJ1-3; CDR3aa: CAISRGPGNTIYF; CDR3nt: TGTGCCATCAGCAGGGGCCCTGGAAACACCATATATTTT
abundance: .; d_gene: .; v_gene: TRBV6-1; j_gene: TRBJ1-1; CDR3aa: CASSESYTEAFF; CDR3nt: TGTGCCAGCAGTGAGAGCTACACTGAAGCTTTCTTT
abundance: .; d_gene: .; v_gene: TRBV27; j_gene: TRBJ2-7; CDR3aa: CASSLGGGSPYEQYF; CDR3nt: TGTGCCAGCAGTTTAGGGGGGGGCAGCCCCTACGAGCAGTACTTC
abundance: .; d_gene: TRBD1; v_gene: TRBV7-9; j_gene: TRBJ2-7; CDR3aa: CASSPRDSHYEQYF; CDR3nt: TGTGCCAGCAGCCCTAGGGACAGCCACTACGAGCAGTACTTC
abundance: .; d_gene: TRBD1; v_gene: TRBV2; j_gene: TRBJ2-1; CDR3aa: CASSEALGDSYNEQFF; CDR3nt: TGTGCCAGCAGTGAAGCGCTGGGGGACAGCTACAATGAGCAGTTCTTC
abundance: few; d_gene: TRBD1; v_gene: TRBV18; j_gene: TRBJ1-5; CDR3aa: CASSPRHITGGNQPQHF; CDR3nt: TGTGCCAGCTCACCGCGTCATATAACAGGGGGAAATCAGCCCCAGCATTTT
abundance: .; d_gene: TRBD1; v_gene: TRBV3-1/TRBV3-2; j_gene: TRBJ1-2; CDR3aa: CASSQTGTGTYGYTF; CDR3nt: TGTGCCAGCAGCCAAACCGGGACAGGGACCTATGGCTACACCTTC
abundance: once; d_gene: TRBD1; v_gene: TRBV2; j_gene: TRBJ1-1; CDR3aa: CASSAWTGRSEAFF; CDR3nt: TGTGCCAGCAGTGCTTGGACAGGGAGAAGTGAAGCTTTCTTT